This passage covers 6 T cell receptor beta chains from one sample sequenced in a study of OX40 agonist ivuxolimab in advanced cancers. Sequencing was performed with immunoSEQ multiplex PCR; in TCRdb, only in-frame clones are kept and a portion is missing. The repertoire holds fewer than 100,000 clones, with 89% as singletons. The source material was CD4+ or CD8+ T cells sorted from blood, sampled in a trial of the OX40 agonist ivuxolimab. The receptors stem from an adult with an advanced solid tumor such as melanoma, head and neck, liver or kidney cancer.

The rearrangement links TRBV27 to TRBJ2-5; 7 bases are shared with TRBD2. The CDR3 contains 15 residues. The J segment lost 3 bases and the V segment lost 4 bases, leaving 8 bases of the junction unmatched. Germline V gives CDR1 MNHEY, CDR2 SMNVEV (reference sequence). This chain's CDR3 is CASSSPRDYKETQYF. CDR3 sequence (DNA): TGTGCCAGCAGTTCCCCCCGGGACTATAAAGAGACCCAGTACTTC.

The rearrangement joins TRBV11-3 to TRBJ1-1; possible D gene TRBD1, 5 bases. Germline V gene sequence: CDR1 SGHNT, CDR2 YENEEA. V lost 0 bases to trimming and J lost 8 bases, with 10 bases between them. The CDR3 is 13 residues long. CDR3 loop: CASSLERGTEAFF. The CDR3 nucleotides are TGTGCCAGCAGCTTAGAAAGGGGAACCGAAGCTTTCTTT. The whole variable domain, filled in from reference TRBV11-3 and TRBJ1-1, reads EAGVVQSPRYKIIEKKQPVAFWCNPISGHNTLYWYLQNLGQGPELLIRYENEEAVDDSQLPKDRFSAERLKGVDSTLKIQPAELGDSAVYLCASSLERGTEAFFGQGTRLTVV.

The chain joins TRBV5-1 to TRBJ2-7, with 11 nucleotides matching TRBD2. CDR1 and CDR2 (germline): SGHRS, YFSETQ. J lost 1 base, V lost 0 bases, and 6 bases had no gene match. The CDR3 is 17 amino acids. Here the CDR3 DNA reads TGCGCCAGCAGCTTGGGACTAGCGGGAATCGCATCCTACGAGCAGTACTTC. Translating gives CASSLGLAGIASYEQYF.

The chain uses TRBV15 and TRBJ2-7, with D possibly TRBD1 on 5 matching bases. V lost 5 bases, J lost 2 bases, and 10 bases lay in between. Looked up from germline, CDR1 is LNHNV and CDR2 is YYDKDF (reference sequence). The CDR3 totals 13 residues. This CDR3 reads CATSVDIPYEQYF. Here the CDR3 DNA reads TGTGCCACCAGCGTGGACATACCCTACGAGCAGTACTTC.

The chain employs TRBV7-9 and TRBJ1-1; 8 positions agree with TRBD1. After removal of 4 bases from V and 1 base from J, the junction contained 2 bases not matched to a gene. Germline V gene data show CDR1 as SEHNR and CDR2 as FQNEAQ (reference sequence). This CDR3 has 14 residues. The CDR3 loop is CASSSQGGNTEAFF. CDR3 DNA: TGTGCCAGCAGCTCACAGGGGGGGAACACTGAAGCTTTCTTT. The full variable domain, rest sourced from reference TRBV7-9 and TRBJ1-1, is DTGVSQNPRHKITKRGQNVTFRCDPISEHNRLYWYRQTLGQGPEFLTYFQNEAQLEKSRLLSDRFSAERPKGSFSTLEIQRTEQGDSAMYLCASSSQGGNTEAFFGQGTRLTVV.

The count of this clone is one. The chain couples TRBV12-5 to TRBJ2-1; 7 bases agree with TRBD1. CDR1 is LGHNT and CDR2 is FRNRAP in the germline V gene. The CDR3 length is 15 residues. Trimming removed 6 bases from V and 2 bases from J; junction bases left unmatched: 7. In DNA, the CDR3 is TGTGCTAGTGGCCTGGGGACAGCTACCTACAATGAGCAGTTCTTC. The encoded protein is CASGLGTATYNEQFF.